The 25 T cell receptor beta chains given below trace back to one sample, sequenced in a study of blood T cell repertoires in COVID-19. TCRdb's table, derived via immunoSEQ multiplex PCR, lists solely in-frame clones and lacks some. The table shows about 360,000 clones, with about 80% occurring only once. The sequencing sample was made of peripheral blood. These receptors all come from a human donor with acute or convalescent COVID-19. The donor label of this sample is uncertain.

This sequence joins TRBV27 and TRBJ1-4; 8 bases map to TRBD1. The trim removed 6 bases at V and 8 bases at J, leaving 8 bases unmatched. Germline lookup yields CDR1 MNHEY and CDR2 SMNVEV (reference sequence). The CDR3 loop spans 14 amino acids. The CDR3 sequence: CASRLQGAGEKLFF. For the CDR3, the DNA is TGTGCCAGCAGACTTCAGGGGGCTGGGGAAAAACTGTTTTTT.

In regard to this clone: This specimen includes other DNA sequences encoding the same CDR3. This chain links TRBV7-9 with TRBJ1-1; D is ambiguous. The CDR3 has 15 residues. The ends were cut back, 0 bases at V and 4 bases at J, with 12 bases in the middle. Germline CDR1 is SEHNR and CDR2 is FQNEAQ (reference sequence). The CDR3 nucleotides are TGTGCCAGCAGCTTAGCCGGGGTCGGCGGCACTGAAGCTTTCTTT. Protein product: CASSLAGVGGTEAFF.

This clone was found once. The chain combines TRBV4-1 with TRBJ1-6; 8 bases are a match to TRBD1. Trimming took 4 bases from V and 0 from J; bases not matched to a gene: 2. CDR1 and CDR2 from the germline V gene are MGHRA and YSYEKL. CDR3 length: 16 amino acids. As DNA, the CDR3 is TGCGCCAGCAGCCCAGACAGGGGCTCCTATAATTCACCCCTCCACTTT. This gives the protein CASSPDRGSYNSPLHF.

CDR3 nucleotide sequence: TGTGCCACCAGTCCCCCAGCGGGAGGCCACGAGCAGTACTTC. Translation gives CATSPPAGGHEQYF. The chain uses TRBV24-1 and TRBJ2-7, with TRBD2 matching 9 bases. This CDR3 spans 14 amino acids. Germline trimming cut 6 bases from V and 5 bases from J; bases unmatched to any gene: 7. Germline CDR1 reads KGHDR; CDR2 reads SFDVKD.

The V call is TRBV7-6, the J call TRBJ1-1; TRBD1 might be the D (5 bases). The CDR3 has 15 residues. Deletions cut 5 bases from V and 1 base from J, with 14 bases between. CDR1 and CDR2 from the germline V gene are SGHVS and FNYEAQ. The CDR3 sequence: CASSATGLWNTEAFF. CDR3 coding DNA: TGTGCCAGCAGCGCAACGGGACTCTGGAACACTGAAGCTTTCTTT.

The chain combines TRBV3-1 (or the pseudogene TRBV3-2) with TRBJ2-7, with TRBD1 as a possible D gene (6 bases). V lost 1 base and J lost 4, with 14 bases in between. Germline loops: CDR1 LGHDT, CDR2 YNNKEL (reference sequence). This CDR3 has 15 amino acids. CDR3 in DNA: TGTGCCAGCAGCCAAGGGTGGCAGGGGTATTACGAGCAGTACTTC. Residues: CASSQGWQGYYEQYF.

On this clone itself: Mismatch with germline at one junction end may stem from a read error. This chain connects TRBV5-5 to TRBJ1-1; possibly TRBD1 for D (6 bases). The CDR3 is made up of 15 amino acids. Germline CDR1 and CDR2: SGHKS and YYEKEE (reference sequence). This CDR3 reads CASRLALPGDTEAFF. The CDR3 nucleotides are TGTGCCAGCAGATTGGCTCTTCCAGGGGACACTGAAGCTTTCTTT.

This clone was counted only a few times. The V gene is TRBV12-3 or TRBV12-4, the J gene TRBJ1-1, with D perhaps matching TRBD1 (6 bases). V lost 4 bases and J 2 bases, leaving 8 bases between the germline ends. The CDR3 runs to 13 residues. In DNA, the CDR3 is TGTGCCAGCAGTTACAGGGCCAACACTGAAGCTTTCTTT. It is translated as CASSYRANTEAFF.

This clone has just a few counts. The V gene is TRBV5-1, the J gene TRBJ2-1, with TRBD2 matching 10 bases. This CDR3 has 18 amino acids. Germline V gene sequence: CDR1 SGHRS, CDR2 YFSETQ. Germline trimming cut 3 bases from V and 9 bases from J; bases unmatched to any gene: 18. The CDR3 nucleotides are TGCGCCAGCAGCTCCAAATCTAGCGGGAGTTTGGTTTCTGGTGAGCAGTTCTTC. Protein: CASSSKSSGSLVSGEQFF.

V and J are TRBV2 and TRBJ2-6; 9 bases agree with TRBD1. This CDR3 is 15 amino acids long. Germline V gene sequence: CDR1 SNHLY, CDR2 FYNNEI. The trim removed 6 bases at V and 2 bases at J, leaving 2 bases unmatched. This CDR3 reads CASSGQGTGANVLTF. CDR3 sequence (DNA): TGTGCCAGCAGCGGACAGGGGACTGGGGCCAACGTCCTGACTTTC.

The chain employs TRBV30 and TRBJ1-6; D is possibly TRBD1 (6 bases). The CDR3 covers 14 residues. Germline-derived CDR1 and CDR2 are GTSNPN and SVGIG (reference sequence). Trimming removed 3 bases at V and 5 bases at J, with 11 bases between. The CDR3 is CAWSWGRNNSPLHF. The CDR3, as DNA: TGTGCCTGGAGCTGGGGGCGGAATAATTCACCCCTCCACTTT.

The chain couples TRBV7-9 to TRBJ2-7; TRBD2 matches at 14 bases. Germline V CDR1 and CDR2: SEHNR, FQNEAQ (reference sequence). The CDR3 totals 14 residues. Trimming took 6 bases from V and 11 from J; bases not matched to a gene: 9. CDR3 amino acids: CASRPGTSGSTEYF. DNA of the CDR3: TGTGCCAGCAGGCCCGGGACTAGCGGGAGCACTGAGTACTTC.

The rearrangement uses TRBV12-3 or TRBV12-4 and TRBJ1-2, with TRBD1 identical over 7 bases. The CDR3 is 13 residues long. V shed 7 bases, J shed 4 bases, and the junction held 6 bases outside the gene matches. The DNA for the CDR3 is TGTGCCAGCACTCGGGACAGTAGCTATGGCTACACCTTC. It specifies CASTRDSSYGYTF.

The V and J genes are TRBV6-6 and TRBJ1-5; 7 bases are a match to TRBD1. Germline-derived CDR1 and CDR2 are MNHNY and SVGAGI (reference sequence). J lost 2 bases, V lost 3 bases, and 4 bases had no gene match. This CDR3 has 15 residues. CDR3 amino acids: CASSYADRGNQPQHF. Written as DNA, the CDR3 is TGTGCCAGCAGTTATGCAGACAGGGGCAATCAGCCCCAGCATTTT.

The chain is built from TRBV5-1 and TRBJ2-7; no definite D call. Between the trimmed V and J ends, which lost 0 bases and 3 bases, there was a span of 10 bases. CDR1 and CDR2 (germline): SGHRS, YFSETQ. CDR3 length: 14 residues. DNA for the CDR3: TGCGCCAGCAGCTTGGTCTCAGGTGGCTACGAGCAGTACTTC. This gives the protein CASSLVSGGYEQYF.

The chain uses TRBV2 and TRBJ2-7; 11 bases fit TRBD1. CDR1 is SNHLY, CDR2 FYNNEI, per germline. The CDR3 is 15 amino acids. Trimming removed 6 bases from V and 5 bases from J; junction bases left unmatched: 9. CDR3 coding DNA: TGTGCCAGCAGCCACACCGGGACAGGGGGAAACGAGCAGTACTTC. This sequence encodes CASSHTGTGGNEQYF.

There are a few counts of this clone. This rearrangement joins TRBV7-2 to TRBJ2-5; D perhaps matches TRBD1 (5 bases). V gave up 1 base and J gave up 4 bases, with 7 bases separating them. The CDR3 extends over 13 amino acids. Germline CDR1 SGHTA, CDR2 FQGNSA. DNA of the CDR3: TGTGCCAGCAGCTTAGGGGGCTCAGAGACCCAGTACTTC. This translates into CASSLGGSETQYF.

V gene TRBV3-1 (or the pseudogene TRBV3-2) combines with J gene TRBJ1-6, with TRBD1 matching 8 bases. Germline V gene lookup returns CDR1 LGHDT and CDR2 YNNKEL (reference sequence). The CDR3 is 13 amino acids. The V and J ends lost 4 bases and 10 bases, in that order; junction bases with no gene match: 3. The CDR3 DNA reads TGTGCCAGCAGCCTTGGACAGGGATCACCCCTCCACTTT. Translating gives CASSLGQGSPLHF.

In this sample, this clone turned up a few times. V usage is TRBV19 and J usage is TRBJ1-1, with D perhaps matching TRBD1 (5 bases). This CDR3 is 17 amino acids long. CDR1 and CDR2 from the germline V gene are LNHDA and SQIVND (reference sequence). Trimming stripped 3 bases from V and 1 base from J, with 18 bases between. CDR3 amino acids: CASSMVGVSGTNTEAFF. The CDR3 coding sequence is TGTGCCAGTAGTATGGTAGGGGTCAGTGGTACGAACACTGAAGCTTTCTTT.

In nucleotides, the CDR3 is TGTGCCAGCAGACTAGCGGGGGCGAACACCGGGGAGCTGTTTTTT. Translation: CASRLAGANTGELFF. The V and J genes are TRBV28 and TRBJ2-2; 11 nucleotides agree with TRBD2. The CDR3 length is 15 residues. CDR1 is MDHEN and CDR2 is SYDVKM in the germline V gene. The V segment lost 6 bases and the J segment 0 bases; nucleotides outside the gene matches: 0.

The gene calls are TRBV28 and TRBJ1-4; D gene ambiguous. This CDR3 contains 13 residues. Germline V gene data show CDR1 as MDHEN and CDR2 as SYDVKM. The V gene lost 4 bases and the J gene lost 6 bases, with 9 bases spanning the gap. This CDR3 is CASSWRKDEKLFF. DNA of the CDR3: TGTGCCAGCAGTTGGCGGAAAGATGAAAAACTGTTTTTT.

The chain has TRBV5-8 and TRBJ1-3; no definite D call. The germline gives CDR1 SGHTS, CDR2 YDEGEE. V was pared by 2 bases and J by 0 bases, with 12 bases between. CDR3 size: 16 residues. Here the CDR3 DNA reads TGTGCCAGCAGCTTTCGGTCGTCTAGCTCTGGAAACACCATATATTTT. Protein: CASSFRSSSSGNTIYF.

The chain has TRBV6-6 and TRBJ2-7, with 7 positions matching TRBD1. J gave up 3 bases and V 2 bases, and 7 bases lay outside the gene matches. CDR3 length: 15 amino acids. The germline gives CDR1 MNHNY, CDR2 SVGAGI (reference sequence). The CDR3 is CASSYAGTEIYEQYF. DNA of the CDR3: TGTGCCAGCAGTTACGCCGGGACAGAAATCTACGAGCAGTACTTC.

This chain links TRBV5-1 with TRBJ1-2; TRBD1 is a possible D gene (6 bases). Germline CDR1 reads SGHRS; CDR2 reads YFSETQ. V was pared by 7 bases and J by 1 base, with 8 bases between. The CDR3 is made up of 12 amino acids. CDR3 bases: TGCGCCAGCCGGACAGATAACTATGGCTACACCTTC. Amino acid sequence: CASRTDNYGYTF.

The V and J genes are TRBV5-4 and TRBJ1-2, with D possibly TRBD1 on 5 matching bases. This CDR3 contains 14 residues. With 1 base removed from V and 7 bases from J, the gap between germline ends came to 14 bases. Germline CDR1 reads SGHNT; CDR2 reads YYREEE (reference sequence). The CDR3 is CASSLYVGEAGYTF. The CDR3 DNA sequence: TGTGCCAGCAGCTTGTACGTAGGGGAGGCTGGCTACACCTTC.